This T cell receptor (beta chain) was observed in a study of T cell changes during pregnancy in multiple sclerosis. CDR1 SGDLS and CDR2 YYNGEE come from the germline V gene. Between the trimmed V and J ends, which lost 6 bases and 0 bases, there was a span of 25 bases. This CDR3 has 18 residues. The repertoire was sequenced with immunoSEQ multiplex PCR; TCRdb's copy has only in-frame clones and lacks some. The table lists about 33,000 clones, roughly nine tenths of them singletons, with around 2.7% in the top ten. This clonotype originated in a female donor in good health, enrolled as a control in a pregnancy study. The chain joins TRBV9 to TRBJ2-7; a possible D gene is TRBD1 (5 bases). Sequenced material: CD4+ T cells from peripheral blood mononuclear cells, taken in the third trimester of pregnancy. The CDR3 nucleotides are TGTGCCAGCACCTTTTCCCCTGGGGCAGGGCTACGCTCCTACGAGCAGTACTTC. This translates into CASTFSPGAGLRSYEQYF.